Given below is one T cell receptor beta chain in context. The data belong to a study of blood T cell repertoires in COVID-19. Study information: Acute-phase and convalescent COVID-19 samples originated in the United States, Italy and Spain. T cells, B-cell-depleted T cells, or PBMCs provided the cDNA or gDNA that served as material.

Per the study methods: The assay estimated nucleated cells by amplifying reference gene primers. Sequencing was performed with immunoSEQ multiplex PCR; in TCRdb, only in-frame clones are kept and a portion is missing. V, J and clone size are those of that table, while D and trimming were read from the DNA. Of about 210,000 clones in the sample, 89% are singletons; the top ten hold about 5%. The junction had 15 bases not matched to a gene; V was cut back by 7 bases and J by 1 base. This CDR3 is built from 16 residues. Germline V gene data show CDR1 as SQVTM and CDR2 as ANQGSEA. The source material was peripheral blood. The TCR originated in a woman aged 40 to 55 with acute or convalescent COVID-19. The rearrangement uses TRBV29-1 and TRBJ2-5; 7 nucleotides match TRBD1. The CDR3, as DNA: TGCAGCGCCCATAACTTCCGGGACAGCGCCCAAGAGACCCAGTACTTC. It codes for CSAHNFRDSAQETQYF.